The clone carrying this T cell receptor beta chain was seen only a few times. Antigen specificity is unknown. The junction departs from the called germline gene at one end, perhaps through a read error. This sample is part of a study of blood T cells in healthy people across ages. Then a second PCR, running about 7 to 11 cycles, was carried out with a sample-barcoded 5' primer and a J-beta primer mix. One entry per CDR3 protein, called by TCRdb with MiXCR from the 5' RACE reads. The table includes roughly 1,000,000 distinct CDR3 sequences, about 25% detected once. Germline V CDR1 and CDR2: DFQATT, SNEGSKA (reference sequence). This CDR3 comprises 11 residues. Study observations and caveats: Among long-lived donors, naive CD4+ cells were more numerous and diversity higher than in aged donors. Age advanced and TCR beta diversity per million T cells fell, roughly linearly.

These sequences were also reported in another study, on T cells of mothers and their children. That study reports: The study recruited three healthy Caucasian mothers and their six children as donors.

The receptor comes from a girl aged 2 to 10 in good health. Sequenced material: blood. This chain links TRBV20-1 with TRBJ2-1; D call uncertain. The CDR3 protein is CSASDYNKQFF. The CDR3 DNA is TGCAGTGCTAGCGATTACAATAAGCAGTTCTTC.